The 2 T cell receptor beta chains below were found in one sample sequenced in a study of T-cell reconstitution after alpha-beta-depleted transplantation in children (dated by TCRdb to 2015 to 2016). The meaning of the sample's treatment or condition label: allogeneic hematopoietic cell transplantation with graft depleted of TCRalphabeta T cells and CD19 B cells. Library generation was performed with PCR. Sequenced on an Illumina HiSeq 2500. Molecular barcoding was employed in the preparation of TCR libraries, with unique molecular identifiers being used to normalize TCRbeta repertoire quantification. Using fastp trimming at Q25 and MiXCR clonotype assembly, TCRdb reanalyzed the public sequencing data and kept in-frame beta chains. Entries that share a CDR3 protein sequence are merged under the most common genes and DNA. The sample records about 220,000 distinct CDR3 sequences, roughly 18% of which are singletons. Of the sample, 40% to 50% falls within the top ten clones.

This sample comprised PBMCs, mostly from graft donor cells, obtained 360 days after TCRalphabeta/CD19-depleted stem cell transplant. All receptors come from a male patient between 2 and 9 years old who had a stem cell transplant for acute lymphoblastic leukemia, so the T cells may come from the graft donor.

The chain recombines TRBV30 with TRBJ2-7; 8 positions agree with TRBD1. Germline trimming cut 5 bases from V and 4 bases from J; bases unmatched to any gene: 1. The CDR3 spans 11 residues. Germline V CDR1 and CDR2: GTSNPN, SVGIG (reference sequence). CDR3 DNA sequence: TGTGCCTGGCGGACAGGGTACGAGCAGTACTTC. Its translation: CAWRTGYEQYF.

This chain links TRBV9 with TRBJ2-1, with 8 bases that match TRBD2. Germline V gene lookup returns CDR1 SGDLS and CDR2 YYNGEE. J was trimmed by 6 bases and V by 0 bases; bases with no gene match: 8. This CDR3 spans 16 amino acids. The CDR3 sequence: CASSVVPSGGPNEQFF. The CDR3 region has the DNA TGTGCCAGCAGCGTAGTGCCCAGCGGGGGCCCCAATGAGCAGTTCTTC.